This TCR beta chain comes out of a study of T cell responses to AZD1222 COVID-19 vaccine. Using immunoSEQ multiplex PCR, the repertoire was profiled, and TCRdb retains in-frame clones only, with some absent. Of about 53,000 clones listed, roughly 84% are singletons. This clone was counted once. CDR1 is SGHTA and CDR2 is FQGNSA in the germline V gene. Trimming cost V 3 bases and J 2 bases, with 10 bases left between them. This CDR3 region has 14 residues. The sequencing used peripheral blood, collected on day 0 of AZD1222 vaccination. The clonotype was recovered from an adult in good health. The V call is TRBV7-2, the J call TRBJ2-5; D is undetermined. CDR3 DNA: TGTGCCAGCAGCTTTTGGGGTTTACAAGAGACCCAGTACTTC. Translating gives CASSFWGLQETQYF.